Reported below is one T cell receptor (beta chain). Its antigen is unknown. The CDR3 is 14 residues long. V lost 5 bases to trimming and J lost 4 bases, with 15 bases between them. The germline CDR1 and CDR2 sequences are SGHNT and YYREEE (reference sequence). This entry belongs to a study of graft-versus-host responses after intestinal transplantation. Looking at the study overall: Induction using anti-thymocyte globulin, followed by tacrolimus and steroids for roughly 3 years, was given to all recipients.

Findings of the study overall: GvH clones were identified in recipient marrow, with some first appearing in ileum or blood.

TCRdb's copy holds only in-frame clones and misses some; the assay was immunoSEQ multiplex PCR. Here the sample spans 95,000 to 150,000 clones, 85% to 95% being singletons. The sequence came from a human donor who received an intestinal transplant. The material sequenced was unstimulated CD8+ T cells sorted from spleen or lymph node cells, taken before intestinal transplant. The chain couples TRBV5-4 to TRBJ1-1; a possible D gene is TRBD1 (6 bases). This CDR3 is CASRSRGGGTEAFF. CDR3 DNA sequence: TGTGCCAGCAGATCTAGGGGAGGGGGCACTGAAGCTTTCTTT.